These T cell receptor beta chains were read from a single sample in a study of blood T cell repertoires in COVID-19. TCRdb's copy holds only in-frame clones and misses some; the assay was immunoSEQ multiplex PCR. The data show around 94,000 clones, about four fifths seen once. The specimen sequenced was peripheral blood. Receptors were obtained from a human donor in a cohort sampled during active COVID-19. Each CDR3 is given with its conserved first and last residue. Each record gives: J gene, V gene, clone size, D gene, CDR3 DNA, CDR3 protein. D genes are given only for firm matches. Expanded clones get a size class; other rows say once, few or many, or leave the size out.

J: TRBJ2-2; V: TRBV7-2; size: .; D: TRBD2; DNA: TGTGCCAGCAGCTTAGGCGGACTAGCGGGGGGCGGGGCCGGGGAGCTGTTTTTT; CDR3: CASSLGGLAGGGAGELFF
J: TRBJ2-3; V: TRBV19; size: .; D: TRBD2; DNA: TGTGCCAGTTCCCTAGGTTATAGCGGGGGGAAGGATACGCAGTATTTT; CDR3: CASSLGYSGGKDTQYF
J: TRBJ1-2; V: TRBV6-2/TRBV6-3; size: .; D: .; DNA: TGTGCCAGCAGTTTTTACGAAAAAACGTACTCCTATGGCTACACCTTC; CDR3: CASSFYEKTYSYGYTF
J: TRBJ1-5; V: TRBV15; size: .; D: TRBD1; DNA: TGTGCCACCAGCCCCCGGGACAGAGTTTATCAGCCCCAGCATTTT; CDR3: CATSPRDRVYQPQHF
J: TRBJ1-3; V: TRBV5-3; size: .; D: TRBD1; DNA: TGTGCCAGAAGCTTGGGGGGACAGGGGTTTGGAAACACCATATATTTT; CDR3: CARSLGGQGFGNTIYF
J: TRBJ2-3; V: TRBV5-4; size: .; D: TRBD2; DNA: TGTGCCAGCAGCTTGGCTGGGGGGGGCACAGATACGCAGTATTTT; CDR3: CASSLAGGGTDTQYF
J: TRBJ2-7; V: TRBV4-3; size: .; D: .; DNA: TGCGCCAGCAGCCAAGATAGAGGTTCCGACTACGAGCAGTACTTC; CDR3: CASSQDRGSDYEQYF
J: TRBJ1-3; V: TRBV4-2; size: few; D: .; DNA: TGTGCCAGCAGCCTTCAAGGGAGCTCTGGAAACACCATATATTTT; CDR3: CASSLQGSSGNTIYF
J: TRBJ1-5; V: TRBV2; size: once; D: .; DNA: TGTGCCAGCCTACGGGATAGCAATCAGCCCCAGCATTTT; CDR3: CASLRDSNQPQHF
J: TRBJ1-5; V: TRBV18; size: .; D: .; DNA: TGTGCCAGCTCACCAGACGGGGAGCAGCCCCAGCATTTT; CDR3: CASSPDGEQPQHF
J: TRBJ1-5; V: TRBV5-6; size: .; D: TRBD1; DNA: TGTGCCACCGACAGGGAGCCCAATCAGCCCCAGCATTTT; CDR3: CATDREPNQPQHF
J: TRBJ1-2; V: TRBV19; size: .; D: .; DNA: TGTGCCAGTAGTATCGGGGATAGTTCCTATGGCTACACCTTC; CDR3: CASSIGDSSYGYTF
J: TRBJ2-6; V: TRBV19; size: .; D: .; DNA: TGTGCCAGTAGCCTCCAAGGGGCAGGGCACTCTGGGGCCAACGTCCTGACTTTC; CDR3: CASSLQGAGHSGANVLTF
J: TRBJ1-5; V: TRBV5-1; size: .; D: TRBD1; DNA: TGCGCCAGCAGCCCGGGACAGGGGCTCGTTAGCAATCAGCCCCAGCATTTT; CDR3: CASSPGQGLVSNQPQHF
J: TRBJ2-7; V: TRBV19; size: .; D: TRBD1; DNA: TGTGCCAGTAGTTCTACCGGGACAGGGGTTATCTTGCACGAGCAGTACTTC; CDR3: CASSSTGTGVILHEQYF
J: TRBJ2-7; V: TRBV7-2; size: .; D: TRBD2; DNA: TGTGCCAGCAGCTTAGCTAGCGGGGGGACCCCCTACGAGCAGTACTTC; CDR3: CASSLASGGTPYEQYF
J: TRBJ1-2; V: TRBV19; size: .; D: TRBD1; DNA: TGTGCCAGTAGTACCGAGAGGGGGCGCGACTATGGCTACACCTTC; CDR3: CASSTERGRDYGYTF
J: TRBJ2-5; V: TRBV28; size: .; D: .; DNA: TGTGCCAGCAGGCACAGGGCAGAGACCCAGTACTTC; CDR3: CASRHRAETQYF
J: TRBJ1-1; V: TRBV27; size: .; D: TRBD1; DNA: TGTGCCAGCAGTTGGCGAAGACAGGGCACTGAAGCTTTCTTT; CDR3: CASSWRRQGTEAFF
J: TRBJ1-1; V: TRBV4-2; size: .; D: TRBD1; DNA: TGTGCCAGCAGCGACGCGGACAGGGATAAGGACACTGAAGCTTTCTTT; CDR3: CASSDADRDKDTEAFF
J: TRBJ2-7; V: TRBV10-1; size: once; D: .; DNA: TGCGCCAGCAGTGATTGCCAGTCCTCCTACGAGCAGTACTTC; CDR3: CASSDCQSSYEQYF
J: TRBJ2-5; V: TRBV4-2; size: .; D: TRBD2; DNA: TGTGCCAGCAGCCAAGAGACTAGCGGGGGGGAGACCCAGTACTTC; CDR3: CASSQETSGGETQYF
J: TRBJ2-2; V: TRBV7-2; size: .; D: TRBD2; DNA: TGTGCCAGCAGCTACCCGGGGGGGGCCGGGGAGCTGTTTTTT; CDR3: CASSYPGGAGELFF
J: TRBJ2-5; V: TRBV11-1; size: .; D: .; DNA: TGTGCCAGCAGCTCCCCCCGGGGGCAAGAGACCCAGTACTTC; CDR3: CASSSPRGQETQYF
J: TRBJ2-2; V: TRBV7-6; size: .; D: TRBD2; DNA: TGTGCCAGCAGCTCCGGGGGGGCCGGCACCGGGGAGCTGTTTTTT; CDR3: CASSSGGAGTGELFF